Shown below are 14 T cell receptor beta chains from a single sample sequenced in a study of identical twins. TCRdb re-derived calls from the 5' RACE reads in MiXCR, one entry per CDR3 protein. The sample shows about 890,000 distinct CDR3 sequences, 9% to 15% of them seen only once. These data were also reused for a study on yellow fever vaccine responses in identical twins.

Sequences were obtained from PBMCs. Receptors originate from a young woman in good health.

This clonotype came up a few times. This chain joins TRBV11-2 and TRBJ2-2; a possible D gene is TRBD2 (5 bases). The CDR3 is 16 amino acids. Trimming took off 5 bases at V and 0 bases at J, with 13 bases between the two ends. Germline CDR1 reads SGHAT; CDR2 reads FQNNGV. As DNA, the CDR3 is TGTGCCAGCAGCCGACTGAGGGCCCCGAACACCGGGGAGCTGTTTTTT. Translating gives CASSRLRAPNTGELFF.

There are a few counts of this clonotype. The rearrangement links TRBV20-1 to TRBJ2-7; 11 bases line up with TRBD2. The CDR3 covers 15 residues. CDR1 is DFQATT, CDR2 SNEGSKA, per germline (reference sequence). Losses at the gene ends were 5 bases for V and 4 bases for J; bases not matched to a gene: 10. The CDR3 DNA follows: TGCAGTGCTCGAAACCTAGCGGGAGGTTTTTACGAGCAGTACTTC. It is translated as CSARNLAGGFYEQYF.

The chain employs TRBV20-1 and TRBJ2-1; 7 bases are shared with TRBD2. Losses at the gene ends were 6 bases for V and 4 bases for J; bases not matched to a gene: 12. The CDR3 covers 15 residues. Germline values: CDR1 DFQATT, CDR2 SNEGSKA (reference sequence). CDR3 in DNA: TGCAGTGCCGGGGACTATCACCGGGGGTACAATGAGCAGTTCTTC. Translating it yields CSAGDYHRGYNEQFF.

This clonotype has a count of ten or more. V and J are TRBV5-1 and TRBJ1-5; 10 nucleotides align to TRBD1. CDR3 length equals 14 residues. CDR1 is SGHRS, CDR2 YFSETQ, per germline. After removal of 4 bases from V and 6 bases from J, the junction contained 4 bases not matched to a gene. The CDR3 sequence is CASSTGQGVQPQHF. CDR3 bases: TGCGCCAGCAGCACAGGACAGGGGGTTCAGCCCCAGCATTTT.

This clonotype was seen more than once but under ten times. J is TRBJ2-7 and V is TRBV12-3 or TRBV12-4; TRBD2 aligns across 7 bases. Trimming at V came to 6 bases and at J to 2 bases, leaving 7 bases not matched to a gene. The CDR3 is 14 residues long. The CDR3 loop reads CASSSTGGAYEQYF. CDR3 coding DNA: TGTGCCAGCAGCTCAACGGGGGGAGCCTACGAGCAGTACTTC.

At least ten counts were recorded for this clonotype. The CDR3 bases are TGCAGCGTTCGGGACAGGGGATCAGATACGCAGTATTTT. This gives the protein CSVRDRGSDTQYF. This chain joins TRBV29-1 and TRBJ2-3; 10 positions match TRBD1. CDR3 size: 13 residues. The germline gives CDR1 SQVTM, CDR2 ANQGSEA. J was trimmed by 4 bases and V by 5 bases; bases with no gene match: 3.

This clonotype has a handful of counts. The chain uses TRBV24-1 and TRBJ2-1, with TRBD2 matching over 8 bases. The junction had 8 bases not matched to a gene; V was cut back by 1 base and J by 7 bases. Germline CDR1 reads KGHDR; CDR2 reads SFDVKD. The CDR3 runs 16 residues. The CDR3 sequence: CATSDFAGGGRNEQFF. In nucleotides, the CDR3 is TGTGCCACCAGTGATTTTGCGGGGGGCGGGCGGAATGAGCAGTTCTTC.

This clonotype turned up a few times. This chain links TRBV10-3 with TRBJ2-7; 13 bases are a match to TRBD2. This CDR3 has 19 residues. Germline V CDR1 and CDR2: ENHRY, SYGVKD. V dropped 0 bases and J dropped 3; count of bases not matched to a gene: 11. The CDR3 protein is CAISESFFPGTSGDYEQYF. The DNA for the CDR3 is TGTGCCATCAGTGAGTCCTTCTTCCCCGGGACTAGCGGGGACTACGAGCAGTACTTC.

This clonotype was picked up a small number of times. The chain employs TRBV14 and TRBJ2-3; no firm D call. V lost 2 bases and J lost 0, with 12 bases in between. The CDR3 contains 16 residues. The germline V gene encodes CDR1 SGHDN and CDR2 FVKESK. The CDR3: CASSQLGGASTDTQYF. In nucleotides, the CDR3 is TGTGCCAGCAGCCAACTTGGCGGTGCTAGCACAGATACGCAGTATTTT.

This clonotype was seen many times. The gene calls are TRBV7-9 and TRBJ1-6, with D possibly TRBD1 on 6 matching bases. Trimming left V 6 bases short and J 6 bases short, with 9 bases between. Germline lookup yields CDR1 SEHNR and CDR2 FQNEAQ (reference sequence). This CDR3 has 13 amino acids. The CDR3 DNA reads TGTGCCAGCAGTGAAGGGGGTAATTCACCCCTCCACTTT. This codes for CASSEGGNSPLHF.

This clonotype showed up just a few times. The chain joins TRBV15 to TRBJ2-3; D is possibly TRBD1 or TRBD2 (6 bases each). Germline V gene sequence: CDR1 LNHNV, CDR2 YYDKDF (reference sequence). V lost 2 bases and J lost 1, with 13 bases in between. This CDR3 has 16 residues. The CDR3, as DNA: TGTGCCACCAGCAGATCTAGGGGGGCCCGCACAGATACGCAGTATTTT. This codes for CATSRSRGARTDTQYF.

This chain connects TRBV5-1 to TRBJ2-3; 7 bases map to TRBD2. Germline V gene lookup returns CDR1 SGHRS and CDR2 YFSETQ. The J segment lost 7 bases and the V segment lost 0 bases, leaving 14 bases of the junction unmatched. This CDR3 comprises 17 residues. In DNA form, the CDR3 reads TGCGCCAGCAGCTTGGGTGCGGGGGAGCCCGGTACAAATACGCAGTATTTT. This gives the protein CASSLGAGEPGTNTQYF.

Many counts were recorded for this clonotype. This chain links TRBV28 with TRBJ2-1; 11 bases are a match to TRBD2. The CDR3 has 15 amino acids. Germline V CDR1 and CDR2: MDHEN, SYDVKM. J gave up 2 bases and V 7 bases, and 4 bases lay outside the gene matches. Here the CDR3 DNA reads TGTGCCAGCACCAATAGCGGGGGGGCCTACAATGAGCAGTTCTTC. Amino acids: CASTNSGGAYNEQFF.

The gene calls are TRBV2 and TRBJ1-1; possibly TRBD1 for D (6 bases). Deletions cut 5 bases from V and 4 bases from J, with 14 bases between. Germline lookup yields CDR1 SNHLY and CDR2 FYNNEI. CDR3 length: 14 amino acids. This CDR3 is CASSTPGVVTEAFF. As DNA, the CDR3 is TGTGCCAGCAGTACCCCAGGGGTTGTCACTGAAGCTTTCTTT.